A selection of T cell receptor beta chains follows, all from one sample in a study of identifying expanded T cells in peripheral blood. Repertoires were generated with immunoSEQ multiplex PCR, while TCRdb's copy carries only in-frame clones and drops some. Of 120,000 or so clones listed, 75% to 90% are singletons. Source material: blood. These receptors were collected from a person aged 18 to 75 in good health. The CDR3 runs from the conserved cysteine through the conserved F or W. D genes are given only for firm matches. Size is omitted from some rows. Given values are once, few, many or a class for expanded clones.

j_call,clone_size,v_call,d_call,cdr3_nt,cdr3_aa
TRBJ2-3,.,TRBV9,TRBD1,TGTGCCAGCAGCCGGACAGGCACTTACACAGATACGCAGTATTTT,CASSRTGTYTDTQYF
TRBJ1-5,.,TRBV5-8,.,TGTGCCAGCAGCGAGGCCAGCCCCAGCCCCAATTTT,CASSEASPSPNF
TRBJ2-7,.,TRBV7-2,TRBD1,TGTGCCAGCAGCTTAGCACTTTCACCCAGACCCGGGACAGGGAGGTCCTACGAGCAGTACTTC,CASSLALSPRPGTGRSYEQYF
TRBJ1-3,once,TRBV19,.,TGTGCCAGTAGTATAGGGGTCTACTCTGGAAACACCATATATTTT,CASSIGVYSGNTIYF
TRBJ2-3,.,TRBV7-8,TRBD2,TGTGCCAGCAGCCTAGCGGGGGGCGGGGCAGATACGCAGTATTTT,CASSLAGGGADTQYF
TRBJ2-7,once,TRBV19,.,TGTGCCAGTAGTCAGGGAATCCCCTCCTACGAGCAGTACTTC,CASSQGIPSYEQYF
TRBJ1-3,.,TRBV7-2,.,TGTGCCAGCAGCTTAGCAACCGTCTCGGGAAACACCATATATTTT,CASSLATVSGNTIYF
TRBJ1-2,few,TRBV7-3,.,TGTGCCAGCAGCTTAAGCCACCAGGGGATGGAAGGCTACACCTTC,CASSLSHQGMEGYTF
TRBJ1-1,.,TRBV6-5,.,TGTGCCAGCAGGGCAGGAACGGCCCCTCAGGCTTTCTTT,CASRAGTAPQAFF
TRBJ1-3,few,TRBV18,.,TGTGCCAGCTCACCAACTCCAGACAGTAGCACCATATATTTT,CASSPTPDSSTIYF
TRBJ1-1,.,TRBV4-1,.,TGCGCCAGCAGCCGCTCATTTGGGGGGCCGGTCCTGAACACTGAAGCTTTCTTT,CASSRSFGGPVLNTEAFF
TRBJ2-7,few,TRBV10-1,.,TGCGCCAGCAGCTCCGGGACATACCCTTACGAGCAGTACTTC,CASSSGTYPYEQYF
TRBJ1-5,.,TRBV11-2,TRBD1,TGTGCCAGCAGCTTCGGACAGGGTGGCAATCAGCCCCAGCATTTT,CASSFGQGGNQPQHF
TRBJ1-1,.,TRBV11-2,.,TGTGCCAGCAGCTTATGGCGGCGGGGCACTGAAGCTTTCTTT,CASSLWRRGTEAFF
TRBJ1-1,.,TRBV7-2,.,TGTGCCAGCAGCTCCCACACTGAAGCTTTCTTT,CASSSHTEAFF
TRBJ1-1,.,TRBV6-5,.,TGTGCCAGCAGCCCAAGTTATATTAGAACTGAAGCTTTCTTT,CASSPSYIRTEAFF
TRBJ2-5,.,TRBV7-2,TRBD2,TGTGCCAGCAGCTTAGCGAGGATTAGTTCGGGACTAGCGGAGAAAGAGACCCAGTACTTC,CASSLARISSGLAEKETQYF
TRBJ1-2,once,TRBV7-3,.,TGTGCCAGCGGAGGACAGTCCGAAATCTATGGCTACACCTTC,CASGGQSEIYGYTF
TRBJ2-7,.,TRBV6-5,.,TGTGCCAGCAGTATAAATTCCCGGGACGCCCGCCAGTACTTC,CASSINSRDARQYF
TRBJ2-1,.,TRBV29-1,.,TGCAGCGTTGAAGTTCGTAGGCCCGCACAGGGTTATGAGCAGTTCTTC,CSVEVRRPAQGYEQFF
TRBJ1-4,.,TRBV29-1,.,TGCAGCGTTGTTCTCCGGGGAGAAAAACTGTTTTTT,CSVVLRGEKLFF
TRBJ2-1,.,TRBV10-3,.,TGTGCCAGTACAGGGGAGGCTAGTCCCTACGGTGAGCAGTTCTTC,CASTGEASPYGEQFF
TRBJ2-1,.,TRBV7-2,.,TGTGCCAGCAGCTTTCTCTCACGCAATGAGCAGTTCTTC,CASSFLSRNEQFF
TRBJ2-3,.,TRBV10-3,.,TGTGCCATCAGTGATCTCGGCTTCACAGATACGCAGTATTTT,CAISDLGFTDTQYF
TRBJ1-1,.,TRBV5-5,.,TGTGCCAGCAGCCCCAGAGGCAGGGGTGGGGTGAACACTGAAGCTTTCTTT,CASSPRGRGGVNTEAFF
TRBJ1-1,.,TRBV7-9,.,TGTGCCAGCAGCCTGGGACACTCCGTAGAAACTGAAGCTTTCTTT,CASSLGHSVETEAFF
TRBJ2-5,.,TRBV27,TRBD1,TGTGCCAGCACATCAACCGGGACAGGTTCCTTGGGGACCCAGTACTTC,CASTSTGTGSLGTQYF
TRBJ1-2,.,TRBV5-1,.,TGCGCCAGCGGCATTCAGGGTTACGATGGCTACACCTTC,CASGIQGYDGYTF
TRBJ1-5,.,TRBV5-8,.,TGTGCCAGCAGCTTGGCACAGGGCGGCCAGCCCCAGCATTTT,CASSLAQGGQPQHF
TRBJ2-7,.,TRBV7-2,.,TGTGCCAGCAGCCCCGGCTATACCTACGAGCAGTACTTC,CASSPGYTYEQYF
TRBJ2-1,few,TRBV5-6,TRBD1,TGTGCCAGCAGCCCACCACGGACAGGTTACAATGAGCAGTTCTTC,CASSPPRTGYNEQFF
TRBJ1-2,.,TRBV6-6,.,TGTGCCAGCAGTCTGTTCCCTTCTTTCGGGGGCTACACCTTC,CASSLFPSFGGYTF
TRBJ1-5,once,TRBV19,.,TGTGCCAGTAGCCCCCTACACCGTAATCAGCCCCAGCATTTT,CASSPLHRNQPQHF
TRBJ2-7,.,TRBV5-1,.,TGCGCCAGCAGCTTGGGGGGGAGGAGTTACGAGCAGTACTTC,CASSLGGRSYEQYF
TRBJ2-1,.,TRBV6-4,.,TGTGCCAGCAGTGTTGAGGGGGTTGGTGAGCAGTTCTTC,CASSVEGVGEQFF
TRBJ2-4,.,TRBV27,.,.,CASSFGPGVKNIQYF
TRBJ2-7,once,TRBV5-1,.,TGCGCCAGCAGTCCGGACGGATTATACGAGCAGTACTTC,CASSPDGLYEQYF
TRBJ1-2,.,TRBV19,.,TGTGCCAGTAGTATTTTGTATCGGGTGGAGGTTGGCTACACCTTC,CASSILYRVEVGYTF
TRBJ2-5,.,TRBV5-4,.,TGTGCCAGCAGCCCTTCATTACAGGGAGTTGAGGAGACCCAGTACTTC,CASSPSLQGVEETQYF
TRBJ2-1,.,TRBV29-1,.,TGCAGCGTCCATACGGGCGACGAGCAGTTCTTC,CSVHTGDEQFF
TRBJ2-7,.,TRBV30,.,TGTGCCTGGAGTGTAAAGAACAGGGCCCTTAAGACCTACGAGCAGTACTTC,CAWSVKNRALKTYEQYF
TRBJ1-3,once,TRBV13,.,TGTGCCAGCAGCTTAGACGACGGCTACTCTGGAAACACCATATATTTT,CASSLDDGYSGNTIYF
TRBJ2-7,once,TRBV7-2,TRBD1,TGTGCCAGCAGCTTAGGAGGGGGCACCTACGAGCAGTACTTC,CASSLGGGTYEQYF
TRBJ2-5,.,TRBV19,.,TGTGCCAGCGCCGGGACGGGGAGGGAGACCCAGTACTTC,CASAGTGRETQYF
TRBJ1-1,.,TRBV29-1,.,TGCAGCTCCCAATCGGCTTCAGGCTGGGGTACTGAAGCTTTCTTT,CSSQSASGWGTEAFF
TRBJ2-7,.,TRBV5-5,.,TGTGCCAGCAGCTTGGTAGAAGGCGAGCAGTACTTC,CASSLVEGEQYF
TRBJ1-2,.,TRBV18,TRBD1,TGTGCCAGCTCACCACCCGGGACAGACTGGGGGGGCTACACCTTC,CASSPPGTDWGGYTF
TRBJ2-7,many,TRBV7-8,.,TGTGCCAGCAGCTTAGCGGTTGCAGGCTTGCTCCTACCCACCTACGAGCAGTACTTC,CASSLAVAGLLLPTYEQYF
TRBJ1-1,.,TRBV5-1,.,TGCGCCAGCAGCCCGGAGAGAGGGAGCGACACTGAAGCTTTCTTT,CASSPERGSDTEAFF
TRBJ2-2,.,TRBV4-1,TRBD2,TGCGCCAGCAGCCAAGCCCTAGCGGGGGGGCACACCGGGGAGCTGTTTTTT,CASSQALAGGHTGELFF
TRBJ1-1,.,TRBV6-6,.,TGTGCCAGCAGTTCCCGGACAGCTACACACCCCGAAGCTTTCTTT,CASSSRTATHPEAFF